The 25 T cell receptor beta chains below all came from one sample that was sequenced in a study of OX40 agonist ivuxolimab in advanced cancers. The protocol was immunoSEQ multiplex PCR, while the TCRdb copy is restricted to in-frame clones and leaves out a portion. The sample records around 12,000 clones, about 79% being singletons. The material sequenced was CD4+ or CD8+ T cells sorted from blood, taken in a trial of the OX40 agonist ivuxolimab. The source is an adult with an advanced solid tumor such as melanoma, head and neck, liver or kidney cancer.

The chain is built from TRBV28 and TRBJ1-2; a possible D gene is TRBD1 (6 bases). The CDR3 is made up of 14 amino acids. Germline-derived CDR1 and CDR2 are MDHEN and SYDVKM. The V gene lost 7 bases and the J gene lost 3 bases, with 15 bases spanning the gap. In nucleotides, the CDR3 is TGTGCCAGCACCGAACAGGGATCCTACTATGGCTACACCTTC. It specifies CASTEQGSYYGYTF.

J is TRBJ2-2 and V is TRBV5-1; the D is unclear. CDR1 is SGHRS and CDR2 is YFSETQ in the germline V gene. This CDR3 region has 15 residues. Between the trimmed V and J ends, which lost 0 bases and 7 bases, there was a span of 13 bases. CDR3: CASSLESLAVGELFF. As DNA, the CDR3 is TGCGCCAGCAGCTTGGAATCTTTGGCCGTCGGGGAGCTGTTTTTT.

The chain uses TRBV28 and TRBJ1-5, with D perhaps matching TRBD1 (5 bases). The CDR3 is made up of 17 amino acids. Germline assignment: CDR1 MDHEN and CDR2 SYDVKM. With 3 bases removed from V and 0 bases from J, the gap between germline ends came to 15 bases. DNA for the CDR3: TGTGCCAGCAGTTTGCGCCGGGACCCCGATAGCAATCAGCCCCAGCATTTT. Translation gives CASSLRRDPDSNQPQHF.

V is TRBV6-1 and J is TRBJ1-4; D unclear. V lost 6 bases to trimming and J lost 0 bases, with 11 bases between them. Looked up from germline, CDR1 is MNHNS and CDR2 is SASEGT. The CDR3 consists of 15 residues. CDR3 protein: CASRDSPATNEKLFF. The CDR3, as DNA: TGTGCCAGCAGGGATAGTCCAGCAACTAATGAAAAACTGTTTTTT.

The chain couples TRBV19 to TRBJ2-3; the D is unclear. CDR1 is LNHDA and CDR2 is SQIVND in the germline V gene (reference sequence). CDR3 length: 14 residues. V was trimmed by 1 base and J by 0 bases, leaving 5 bases between them. The CDR3 DNA is TGTGCCAGTAGTATAGTCGCTAGCACAGATACGCAGTATTTT. Translating it yields CASSIVASTDTQYF.

DNA for the CDR3: TGTGCCAGCAGCTTAACAGGGAGGCATGGCTACACCTTC. Translating it yields CASSLTGRHGYTF. J is TRBJ1-2 and V is TRBV11-2; possible D gene TRBD1, 6 bases. Trimming removed 2 bases at V and 6 bases at J, with 10 bases between. The CDR3 consists of 13 residues. Germline V gene sequence: CDR1 SGHAT, CDR2 FQNNGV.

This clone was detected only once. The chain links TRBV5-6 to TRBJ2-7; 7 bases match TRBD1. This CDR3 contains 15 residues. Germline lookup yields CDR1 SGHDT and CDR2 YYEEEE. Unmatched junction bases numbered 9, after V lost 4 bases and J lost 2 bases. CDR3 protein: CASSPPGTAPYEQYF. For the CDR3, the DNA is TGTGCCAGCAGCCCACCCGGGACAGCACCCTACGAGCAGTACTTC.

V gene TRBV27 combines with J gene TRBJ1-1; 9 bases align to TRBD1. Looked up from germline, CDR1 is MNHEY and CDR2 is SMNVEV (reference sequence). V trimming: 7 bases; J trimming: 12 bases; junction bases outside the gene matches: 12. This CDR3 spans 13 amino acids. In DNA, the CDR3 is TGTGCCAGCAATCTACAGGGGGCGGGGGCGTCTTTCTTT. This translates into CASNLQGAGASFF.

The rearrangement joins TRBV6-5 to TRBJ1-1, with D unclear. This CDR3 has 14 residues. V was clipped by 0 bases and J by 4 bases, with 9 bases between them. Germline CDR1 and CDR2: MNHEY and SVGAGI. The CDR3 DNA is TGTGCCAGCAGTTACTCATCCCGAGGCACTGAAGCTTTCTTT. This gives the protein CASSYSSRGTEAFF.

The chain carries TRBV29-1 and TRBJ2-7; TRBD1 matches 7 bases. Per the germline V gene, CDR1 is SQVTM and CDR2 is ANQGSEA. This CDR3 has 13 amino acids. V was pared by 7 bases and J by 0 bases, with 6 bases of the junction left unmatched. CDR3 residues: CSASTGSSYEQYF. The CDR3 nucleotides read TGCAGCGCCTCGACAGGGAGCTCCTACGAGCAGTACTTC.

The chain couples TRBV7-9 to TRBJ2-1; D unclear. The CDR3 runs 14 residues. Trimming shortened V by 1 base and J by 5 bases, and 9 bases separated the two germline ends. Germline CDR1 reads SEHNR; CDR2 reads FQNEAQ (reference sequence). The CDR3 DNA reads TGTGCCAGCAGCTTAGTCAGAGTGGACAATGAGCAGTTCTTC. Protein product: CASSLVRVDNEQFF.

This clone has only a few counts. The chain has TRBV15 and TRBJ2-1; 8 bases are a match to TRBD2. J gave up 1 base and V 1 base, and 3 bases lay outside the gene matches. The length of the CDR3 is 16 residues. Germline V gene lookup returns CDR1 LNHNV and CDR2 YYDKDF (reference sequence). The CDR3: CATSRASGGSYNEQFF. The DNA for the CDR3 is TGTGCCACCAGCAGAGCCTCGGGAGGGTCCTACAATGAGCAGTTCTTC.

The chain couples TRBV27 to TRBJ1-2; a weak D match, TRBD1 (5 bases). Trimming cost V 5 bases and J 9 bases, with 19 bases left between them. The CDR3 runs to 14 residues. Germline CDR1 reads MNHEY; CDR2 reads SMNVEV (reference sequence). The CDR3 nucleotides read TGTGCCAGCAGTCCCTCGGGGGGAACAGAACGCTACACCTTC. It translates to CASSPSGGTERYTF.

This clone was picked up one time. The chain links TRBV19 to TRBJ2-1; the D is unclear. The CDR3 has 15 residues. Germline CDR1 and CDR2: LNHDA and SQIVND (reference sequence). Trimming cost V 3 bases and J 0 bases, with 9 bases left between them. CDR3 DNA: TGTGCCAGTAGTATTGGGTTCAGCTCCTACAATGAGCAGTTCTTC. Translated: CASSIGFSSYNEQFF.

This clone was seen once. The rearrangement uses TRBV5-4 and TRBJ2-3; D possibly matches TRBD1 or TRBD2 (5 bases each). CDR1 SGHNT and CDR2 YYREEE come from the germline V gene (reference sequence). V was trimmed by 4 bases and J by 2 bases, leaving 17 bases between them. The CDR3 spans 16 residues. The CDR3 spells CASSGAGTQPTDTQYF. The CDR3 DNA sequence: TGTGCCAGCAGCGGCGCCGGGACCCAGCCCACAGATACGCAGTATTTT.

V usage is TRBV6-1 and J usage is TRBJ2-3, with TRBD2 identical over 7 bases. Germline V gives CDR1 MNHNS, CDR2 SASEGT. The CDR3 covers 15 residues. V gave up 8 bases and J gave up 0 bases; unmatched junction bases: 8. The CDR3 region is CASQILSGSTDTQYF. The CDR3 nucleotides read TGTGCCAGCCAGATCCTTAGCGGGAGCACAGATACGCAGTATTTT.

V and J are TRBV30 and TRBJ2-1, with TRBD2 identical over 7 bases. Germline V gene lookup returns CDR1 GTSNPN and CDR2 SVGIG (reference sequence). This CDR3 contains 11 residues. The CDR3, as DNA: TGTGCTTGGCGGGGGTACAATGAGCAGTTCTTC. Encoded protein: CAWRGYNEQFF.

This sequence joins TRBV27 and TRBJ2-3; D unclear. Germline V CDR1 and CDR2: MNHEY, SMNVEV (reference sequence). The CDR3 totals 13 residues. Trimming cost V 0 bases and J 1 base, with 2 bases left between them. CDR3 region: CASSLSGTDTQYF. The CDR3 DNA sequence: TGTGCCAGCAGTTTATCCGGCACAGATACGCAGTATTTT.

The V call is TRBV4-1, the J call TRBJ1-1, with no clear D. Germline V gene data show CDR1 as MGHRA and CDR2 as YSYEKL. Between the trimmed V and J ends, which lost 0 bases and 0 bases, there was a span of 26 bases. CDR3 size: 21 residues. Here the CDR3 reads CASSQDGVTRWAAYLNTEAFF. As DNA, the CDR3 is TGCGCCAGCAGCCAAGATGGGGTGACGAGGTGGGCAGCCTATCTGAACACTGAAGCTTTCTTT.

The chain has TRBV5-6 and TRBJ2-1; 12 bases match TRBD2. Per the germline V gene, CDR1 is SGHDT and CDR2 is YYEEEE. The V segment lost 1 base and the J segment 7 bases; nucleotides outside the gene matches: 3. The CDR3 sequence is 15 residues long. The CDR3 reads CASSLWTSGMNEQFF. The CDR3 nucleotides read TGTGCCAGCAGCTTGTGGACTAGCGGGATGAATGAGCAGTTCTTC. Variable domain in full (rest from reference TRBV5-6 and TRBJ2-1): DAGVTQSPTHLIKTRGQQVTLRCSPKSGHDTVSWYQQALGQGPQFIFQYYEEEERQRGNFPDRFSGHQFPNYSSELNVNALLLGDSALYLCASSLWTSGMNEQFFGPGTRLTVL.

By share, this clone ranks as medium-sized. The CDR3 spells CASSIRMGLAGVYEQYF. CDR3 coding DNA: TGTGCCAGCAGCATCCGAATGGGACTAGCGGGAGTCTACGAGCAGTACTTC. V is TRBV21-1 and J is TRBJ2-7; the table calls TRBD2, which could not be checked here. TRBV21-1 counts as a pseudogene. The CDR3 covers 17 residues.

There are a few counts of this clone. The gene calls are TRBV6-4 and TRBJ2-3; 7 bases are shared with TRBD1. The CDR3 extends over 14 amino acids. Germline V gives CDR1 MRHNA, CDR2 SNTAGT. The junction had 1 base not matched to a gene; V was cut back by 0 bases and J by 4 bases. The CDR3 coding sequence is TGTGCCAGCAGTGACTCAGGGGGCGCAGATACGCAGTATTTT. It encodes CASSDSGGADTQYF.

CDR3 nucleotide sequence: TGTGCCAGCAGCCCCGAGACTAGCGGAGAACGGGGGGAGCTGTTTTTT. Amino acids: CASSPETSGERGELFF. The chain recombines TRBV7-9 with TRBJ2-2, with 9 bases lining up with TRBD2. Unmatched junction bases numbered 12, after V lost 5 bases and J lost 8 bases. Germline V CDR1 and CDR2: SEHNR, FQNEAQ (reference sequence). The CDR3 has 16 residues.

This rearrangement joins TRBV2 to TRBJ1-1; D unclear. CDR1 is SNHLY and CDR2 is FYNNEI in the germline V gene. V shed 7 bases and J shed 0 bases, with 9 bases lying between them. This CDR3 region has 13 residues. The CDR3 nucleotides are TGTGCCAGCACATGGACGGTGAACACTGAAGCTTTCTTT. Its translation: CASTWTVNTEAFF.

The chain combines TRBV19 with TRBJ2-1; D call uncertain. The CDR3 consists of 13 residues. Germline loops: CDR1 LNHDA, CDR2 SQIVND (reference sequence). Trimming left V 3 bases short and J 2 bases short, with 5 bases between. The CDR3 here is CASSMRAYNEQFF. The CDR3 coding sequence is TGTGCCAGTAGTATGCGCGCCTACAATGAGCAGTTCTTC.